The 32 T cell receptor beta chains listed next were all sequenced from one sample in a study of CD8+ T cells in alopecia areata. RNA, once extracted, was reverse transcribed into cDNA for use as the sequencing template. Clones were read by immunoSEQ multiplex PCR, and TCRdb kept only the in-frame ones, dropping some. The sample holds some 170,000 clones; 58% are singletons and the top ten take approximately 16%. The treatment here: oral pan-JAK inhibitor, 5-10 mg twice daily. Sequencing was performed on CD4+ T cells sorted from blood, taken between weeks 55 and 65, from a patient treated with tofacitinib. The receptors were gathered from a human donor with alopecia areata.

The chain joins TRBV30 to TRBJ2-2; D may be TRBD1 or TRBD2 (5 bases each). Germline V gene sequence: CDR1 GTSNPN, CDR2 SVGIG (reference sequence). The CDR3 has 13 residues. Trimming shortened V by 2 bases and J by 5 bases, and 9 bases separated the two germline ends. CDR3 DNA sequence: TGTGCCTGGAGTCAGGGAGTGACCGGGGAGCTGTTTTTT. This gives the protein CAWSQGVTGELFF.

The sample holds one count of this clone. The CDR3 is CAWSGRGRQPQHF. As DNA, the CDR3 is TGTGCCTGGAGTGGCAGGGGCCGGCAGCCCCAGCATTTT. The J gene is TRBJ1-5, the V gene TRBV30; the D gene is possibly TRBD1 (6 bases). This CDR3 has 13 amino acids. Germline CDR1 and CDR2: GTSNPN and SVGIG (reference sequence). The V gene lost 1 base and the J gene lost 7 bases, with 11 bases spanning the gap.

This clone was recorded a few times. The genes are TRBV27 and TRBJ1-2; D might be TRBD1 (6 bases). The V end lost 5 bases, the J end lost 0 bases, and 10 bases lay between the germline ends. CDR3 length: 14 residues. Germline V gene data show CDR1 as MNHEY and CDR2 as SMNVEV (reference sequence). In DNA form, the CDR3 reads TGTGCCAGCAGTCGGGACATCTCTAACTATGGCTACACCTTC. As protein: CASSRDISNYGYTF.

The chain is built from TRBV7-9 and TRBJ2-5; no reliable D call. Trimming removed 1 base at V and 1 base at J, with 7 bases between. The CDR3 has 14 residues. CDR1 is SEHNR, CDR2 FQNEAQ, per germline (reference sequence). This CDR3 is CASSLVSGQETQYF. CDR3 DNA sequence: TGTGCCAGCAGCTTAGTCTCAGGCCAAGAGACCCAGTACTTC. The variable domain in full, completed from reference TRBV7-9 and TRBJ2-5, reads DTGVSQNPRHKITKRGQNVTFRCDPISEHNRLYWYRQTLGQGPEFLTYFQNEAQLEKSRLLSDRFSAERPKGSFSTLEIQRTEQGDSAMYLCASSLVSGQETQYFGPGTRLLVL.

The rearrangement joins TRBV9 to TRBJ1-2; no reliable D call. Trimming left V 5 bases short and J 6 bases short, with 11 bases between. Germline values: CDR1 SGDLS, CDR2 YYNGEE. The CDR3 extends over 12 amino acids. This CDR3 is CASRREEDGYTF. The DNA for the CDR3 is TGTGCCAGCAGACGTGAGGAGGATGGCTACACCTTC.

V is TRBV27 and J is TRBJ1-2; possible D gene TRBD1, 5 bases. Trimming removed 6 bases at V and 8 bases at J, with 16 bases between. In germline, CDR1 is MNHEY, CDR2 SMNVEV (reference sequence). The CDR3 has 13 residues. CDR3 loop: CASSRWGDDGYTF. CDR3 nucleotide sequence: TGTGCCAGCAGCCGGTGGGGGGATGACGGCTACACCTTC.

The chain combines TRBV6-1 with TRBJ1-1, with D perhaps TRBD1 (6 bases). Germline loops: CDR1 MNHNS, CDR2 SASEGT. Trimming took off 6 bases at V and 3 bases at J, with 8 bases between the two ends. The CDR3 consists of 12 residues. In nucleotides, the CDR3 is TGTGCCAGCAGGGACAGCCACACTGAAGCTTTCTTT. Its protein product is CASRDSHTEAFF.

This clone was recorded at least ten times. The chain recombines TRBV5-6 with TRBJ1-2; no clear D. Trimming left V 3 bases short and J 4 bases short, with 7 bases between. Germline CDR1 and CDR2: SGHDT and YYEEEE. The CDR3 consists of 12 residues. CDR3 sequence reads: CASSSDLYGYTF. Written as DNA, the CDR3 is TGTGCCAGCAGCTCAGACCTCTATGGCTACACCTTC.

V is TRBV30 and J is TRBJ1-6, with D unresolved. The CDR3 contains 13 residues. V was clipped by 3 bases and J by 4 bases, with 7 bases between them. Germline CDR1 GTSNPN, CDR2 SVGIG (reference sequence). The CDR3 DNA reads as TGTGCCTGGAGAGTCCGTTATAATTCACCCCTCCACTTT. Its translation: CAWRVRYNSPLHF.

J is TRBJ1-5 and V is TRBV7-9, with no clear D. Germline CDR1 reads SEHNR; CDR2 reads FQNEAQ (reference sequence). This CDR3 spans 13 amino acids. Trimming shortened V by 4 bases and J by 7 bases, and 11 bases separated the two germline ends. CDR3 DNA: TGTGCCAGCAGCTATTCCCAAGGGCAGCCCCAGCATTTT. As protein: CASSYSQGQPQHF.

V gene TRBV25-1 combines with J gene TRBJ2-1; D perhaps matches TRBD2 (6 bases). Deletions cut 4 bases from V and 5 bases from J, with 12 bases between. This CDR3 comprises 14 residues. Germline CDR1 MGHDK, CDR2 SYGVNS. The CDR3 spells CASSVARGNNEQFF. The CDR3 DNA sequence: TGTGCCAGCAGTGTCGCTCGGGGGAACAATGAGCAGTTCTTC.

Only a few counts were recorded for this clone. The CDR3 DNA reads TGTGCCAGCAGTCCACAGGTGGACTATGGCTACACCTTC. Translated: CASSPQVDYGYTF. The chain employs TRBV6-6 and TRBJ1-2; possibly TRBD1 for D (5 bases). The CDR3 is made up of 13 amino acids. The V and J ends lost 5 bases and 3 bases respectively, with 10 bases between them. The germline gives CDR1 MNHNY, CDR2 SVGAGI (reference sequence).

This clone was observed a few times. This rearrangement joins TRBV7-9 to TRBJ2-7, with a tentative D call TRBD1 (5 bases). The CDR3 totals 15 residues. Trimming took 5 bases from V and 0 from J, leaving 14 bases between them. Germline values: CDR1 SEHNR, CDR2 FQNEAQ (reference sequence). Here the CDR3 reads CASSPLPTVSYEQYF. The CDR3 DNA reads as TGTGCCAGCAGCCCACTACCGACAGTCTCCTACGAGCAGTACTTC.

This clone was recorded at least ten times. V and J are TRBV5-1 and TRBJ1-1, with TRBD1 matching 8 bases. The V segment lost 4 bases and the J segment 4 bases; nucleotides outside the gene matches: 9. CDR1 is SGHRS and CDR2 is YFSETQ in the germline V gene. This CDR3 contains 15 residues. The CDR3 DNA is TGCGCCAGCAGCGACAGGACAGGGACGGGCACTGAAGCTTTCTTT. Translated: CASSDRTGTGTEAFF. Full variable domain (outside the CDR3, taken from reference TRBV5-1 and TRBJ1-1): KAGVTQTPRYLIKTRGQQVTLSCSPISGHRSVSWYQQTPGQGLQFLFEYFSETQRNKGNFPGRFSGRQFSNSRSEMNVSTLELGDSALYLCASSDRTGTGTEAFFGQGTRLTVV.

The rearrangement links TRBV20-1 to TRBJ1-2, with D maybe TRBD1 (5 bases). This CDR3 spans 11 amino acids. Trimming removed 5 bases at V and 2 bases at J, with 6 bases between. The germline gives CDR1 DFQATT, CDR2 SNEGSKA (reference sequence). This CDR3 reads CSAWDNYGYTF. CDR3 in DNA: TGCAGTGCTTGGGACAACTATGGCTACACCTTC.

This clone was found a few times. The rearrangement joins TRBV30 to TRBJ1-1; the D is unclear. Trimming pared 4 bases from V and 5 bases from J, leaving 11 bases between. CDR1 is GTSNPN, CDR2 SVGIG, per germline (reference sequence). This CDR3 region has 12 residues. In DNA, the CDR3 is TGTGCCTGGAAGTTTTCGAGGACTGAAGCTTTCTTT. Its translation: CAWKFSRTEAFF.

V gene TRBV4-1 combines with J gene TRBJ2-3; 7 bases are a match to TRBD1. The germline CDR1 and CDR2 sequences are MGHRA and YSYEKL. V lost 2 bases and J lost 4; bases outside the gene matches: 3. This CDR3 is built from 14 residues. This CDR3 reads CASSQTGTADTQYF. CDR3 DNA sequence: TGCGCCAGCAGCCAAACCGGGACAGCAGATACGCAGTATTTT.

This clone was counted a few times. The chain couples TRBV5-1 to TRBJ1-4, with D possibly being TRBD1 (6 bases). Germline CDR1 and CDR2: SGHRS and YFSETQ. The CDR3 is made up of 15 amino acids. The V and J ends lost 3 bases and 1 base respectively, with 10 bases between them. This chain's CDR3 is CASSYLTGTNEKLFF. The CDR3 coding sequence is TGCGCCAGCAGCTATTTGACAGGAACTAATGAAAAACTGTTTTTT. The full variable domain, in which reference TRBV5-1 and TRBJ1-4 provide the parts outside the CDR3, is KAGVTQTPRYLIKTRGQQVTLSCSPISGHRSVSWYQQTPGQGLQFLFEYFSETQRNKGNFPGRFSGRQFSNSRSEMNVSTLELGDSALYLCASSYLTGTNEKLFFGSGTQLSVL.

This clone has just one count. The chain has TRBV6-5 and TRBJ1-6; unclear D gene. V shed 6 bases and J shed 10 bases, with 16 bases lying between them. Germline CDR1 is MNHEY and CDR2 is SVGAGI. This CDR3 has 14 residues. The CDR3 reads CASRETGSSSPLHF. In DNA, the CDR3 is TGTGCCAGCAGAGAAACGGGTTCTAGCTCACCCCTCCACTTT.

This clone was seen only a few times. The V gene is TRBV5-1, the J gene TRBJ2-6; D ambiguous. CDR3 size: 15 residues. The germline V gene encodes CDR1 SGHRS and CDR2 YFSETQ. Trimming cost V 5 bases and J 7 bases, with 16 bases left between them. This CDR3 reads CASRPVGSRANVLTF. CDR3 coding DNA: TGCGCCAGCAGACCCGTGGGGTCCCGAGCCAACGTCCTGACTTTC.

This clone came up a few times. The genes are TRBV15 and TRBJ2-5; D unresolved. The V end lost 0 bases, the J end lost 5 bases, and 4 bases lay between the germline ends. CDR3 length: 12 residues. CDR1 LNHNV and CDR2 YYDKDF come from the germline V gene (reference sequence). CDR3 sequence reads: CATSRDWETQYF. For the CDR3, the DNA is TGTGCCACCAGCAGAGATTGGGAGACCCAGTACTTC.

This chain uses TRBV2 with TRBJ1-2; D uncertain. This CDR3 is built from 10 residues. V lost 10 bases, J lost 4 bases, and 7 bases lay in between. Germline V gene lookup returns CDR1 SNHLY and CDR2 FYNNEI. The CDR3 here is CATKFYGYTF. CDR3 in DNA: TGTGCCACCAAGTTCTATGGCTACACCTTC.

The chain couples TRBV19 to TRBJ2-3; D could derive from TRBD1 or TRBD2 (5 bases each). V was trimmed by 6 bases and J by 2 bases, leaving 18 bases between them. The CDR3 totals 16 residues. CDR1 and CDR2 (germline): LNHDA, SQIVND (reference sequence). CDR3 protein: CASSWAGRANTDTQYF. The DNA for the CDR3 is TGTGCCAGTAGCTGGGCGGGCAGGGCTAACACAGATACGCAGTATTTT.

The DNA for the CDR3 is TGTGCCAGCAGCGCGGACACAGAGCAGTACTTC. Translation gives CASSADTEQYF. The chain is built from TRBV7-9 and TRBJ2-7; the D gene is possibly TRBD1 (5 bases). This CDR3 contains 11 residues. Germline V CDR1 and CDR2: SEHNR, FQNEAQ (reference sequence). V was shortened by 5 bases and J by 7 bases, with 9 bases between the two germline ends. Together with reference TRBV7-9 and TRBJ2-7, the CDR3 gives the full variable domain: DTGVSQNPRHKITKRGQNVTFRCDPISEHNRLYWYRQTLGQGPEFLTYFQNEAQLEKSRLLSDRFSAERPKGSFSTLEIQRTEQGDSAMYLCASSADTEQYFGPGTRLTVT.

This chain uses TRBV5-6 with TRBJ2-7; D is unclear. Deletions cut 2 bases from V and 5 bases from J, with 5 bases between. The CDR3 is 11 amino acids. CDR1 is SGHDT and CDR2 is YYEEEE in the germline V gene. CDR3 nucleotide sequence: TGTGCCAGCAGCTTTGCAGACGAGCAGTACTTC. Encoded protein: CASSFADEQYF.

V is TRBV7-2 and J is TRBJ2-4, with 9 bases that match TRBD1. The germline CDR1 and CDR2 sequences are SGHTA and FQGNSA. There are 18 residues in the CDR3. The junction had 13 bases not matched to a gene; V was cut back by 5 bases and J by 2 bases. Here the CDR3 reads CASSPIQPGQGSKNIQYF. The CDR3 DNA follows: TGTGCCAGCAGCCCAATACAACCGGGACAGGGATCCAAAAACATTCAGTACTTC.

The chain combines TRBV10-3 with TRBJ2-5; TRBD2 might be the D (5 bases). The V gene's germline CDR1 is ENHRY and CDR2 SYGVKD. Trimming cost V 4 bases and J 6 bases, with 18 bases left between them. The length of the CDR3 is 15 residues. The CDR3 DNA sequence: TGTGCCATCAGTGGGGCTAGCCAGGAAGGGAAGACCCAGTACTTC. This gives the protein CAISGASQEGKTQYF.

This clone was observed a few times. The chain links TRBV19 to TRBJ1-5; D possibly corresponds to TRBD1 (5 bases). The germline gives CDR1 LNHDA, CDR2 SQIVND (reference sequence). V was pared by 5 bases and J by 1 base, with 9 bases between. This CDR3 has 14 residues. CDR3 loop: CASSSWGSNQPQHF. In nucleotides, the CDR3 is TGTGCCAGTAGTTCATGGGGGAGCAATCAGCCCCAGCATTTT.

The chain carries TRBV7-2 and TRBJ1-3; D remains unclear. The CDR3 covers 13 residues. The V end was cut by 1 base, the J end by 1 base, with 2 bases between. Germline lookup yields CDR1 SGHTA and CDR2 FQGNSA. CDR3 in amino acids: CASSLVSGNTIYF. CDR3 DNA: TGTGCCAGCAGCTTAGTATCTGGAAACACCATATATTTT. The whole variable domain, filled in from reference TRBV7-2 and TRBJ1-3, reads GAGVSQSPSNKVTEKGKDVELRCDPISGHTALYWYRQSLGQGLEFLIYFQGNSAPDKSGLPSDRFSAERTGGSVSTLTIQRTQQEDSAVYLCASSLVSGNTIYFGEGSWLTVV.

This clone appeared a few times. The chain carries TRBV29-1 and TRBJ1-1; D possibly corresponds to TRBD1 (5 bases). The germline V gene has CDR1 SQVTM and CDR2 ANQGSEA. The V end lost 7 bases, the J end lost 6 bases, and 12 bases lay between the germline ends. The CDR3 totals 11 residues. The CDR3 DNA reads TGCAGCGGCCGCGGGACGGCTGAAGCTTTCTTT. The encoded protein is CSGRGTAEAFF.

This clone has a handful of counts. This rearrangement joins TRBV6-5 to TRBJ1-1, with D maybe TRBD1 (6 bases). The CDR3 loop spans 15 amino acids. V lost 5 bases, J lost 3 bases, and 16 bases lay in between. CDR1 is MNHEY and CDR2 is SVGAGI in the germline V gene. This CDR3 reads CASSQRGGRDTEAFF. The CDR3 coding sequence is TGTGCCAGCAGTCAACGAGGGGGTCGGGACACTGAAGCTTTCTTT.

This chain connects TRBV10-3 to TRBJ1-6, with 9 bases fitting TRBD1. Germline loops: CDR1 ENHRY, CDR2 SYGVKD. Trimming took 5 bases from V and 7 from J; bases not matched to a gene: 6. The CDR3 covers 15 residues. DNA of the CDR3: TGTGCCATCAGTTCACAGGGGGCTGAGAATTCACCCCTCCACTTT. The encoded protein is CAISSQGAENSPLHF.